One sample yielded the 16 T cell receptor beta chains listed below, sequenced in a study of control samples from healthy donors and cancer patients (TCRdb year 2020). Library creation used the immunoSEQ multiplex PCR assay. The clones in this table, taken by TCRdb from immuneACCESS, are in-frame only. Not every clone is retained; where verified, under half of the shortfall comes from an unresolved V gene, and the cause of the rest is unknown. This sample comprises 110,000 or so clones, approximately 90% of them detected only once. The leading ten clones occupy approximately 15% of the sample. Sequencing was done on a sample of blood. These receptor sequences come from a woman aged 45-60 years in good health.

This chain uses TRBV4-1 with TRBJ2-3; TRBD2 matches 7 bases. The CDR3 runs 13 residues. Trimming took 5 bases from V and 1 from J; bases not matched to a gene: 0. Per the germline V gene, CDR1 is MGHRA and CDR2 is YSYEKL. CDR3 sequence (DNA): TGCGCCAGCAGCGCGGGAGGCACAGATACGCAGTATTTT. It yields the protein CASSAGGTDTQYF.

The rearrangement joins TRBV7-9 to TRBJ1-6, with no clear D. Germline assignment: CDR1 SEHNR and CDR2 FQNEAQ (reference sequence). V dropped 5 bases and J dropped 0 bases, with 11 bases sitting between them. The CDR3 spans 16 residues. For the CDR3, the DNA is TGTGCCAGCAGCCCGGGATCGAGCTCCTATAATTCACCCCTCCACTTT. The encoded protein is CASSPGSSSYNSPLHF.

The chain uses TRBV7-9 and TRBJ2-7; D possibly corresponds to TRBD1 (7 bases). Trimming took off 0 bases at V and 3 bases at J, with 9 bases between the two ends. Per germline, CDR1 SEHNR and CDR2 FQNEAQ (reference sequence). The CDR3 has 14 residues. CDR3 sequence: CASSLARDSYEQYV. CDR3 nucleotides: TGTGCCAGCAGCTTAGCGCGGGACAGCTACGAGCAGTACGTC.

The chain couples TRBV19 to TRBJ2-2; no clear D gene. The germline CDR1 and CDR2 sequences are LNHDA and SQIVND (reference sequence). The ends were cut back, 9 bases at V and 6 bases at J, with 11 bases in the middle. The CDR3 loop spans 12 amino acids. This chain's CDR3 is CASSRAAGELFF. CDR3 DNA: TGTGCCAGCTCTAGGGCCGCCGGGGAGCTGTTTTTT.

J is TRBJ1-1 and V is TRBV6-5, with TRBD1 matching over 7 bases. Germline-derived CDR1 and CDR2 are MNHEY and SVGAGI. The CDR3 covers 13 residues. The V gene end was trimmed by 4 bases and the J gene end by 11 bases; junction bases not matched to a gene: 10. CDR3 nucleotide sequence: TGTGCCAGCAGTTCCGGAGAGACAGGGCGGGCTTTCTTT. Protein product: CASSSGETGRAFF.

The CDR3 loop reads CAWVYSYNEQFF. The CDR3 nucleotides are TGTGCCTGGGTTTACTCCTACAATGAGCAGTTCTTC. The chain recombines TRBV30 with TRBJ2-1, with unresolved D. The CDR3 is made up of 12 amino acids. Between the trimmed V and J ends, which lost 5 bases and 0 bases, there was a span of 5 bases. Per the germline V gene, CDR1 is GTSNPN and CDR2 is SVGIG (reference sequence).

This clone was detected only a few times. This chain links TRBV30 with TRBJ2-5; weak D call: TRBD1 (6 bases). Trimming removed 7 bases from V and 6 bases from J, with 15 bases in between. Germline CDR1 GTSNPN, CDR2 SVGIG (reference sequence). The CDR3 sequence is 12 residues long. DNA for the CDR3: TGTGCCTTAGGCAGGGGAGCTAAGACCCAGTACTTC. This translates into CALGRGAKTQYF.

The chain joins TRBV9 to TRBJ2-1, with unresolved D. In germline, CDR1 is SGDLS, CDR2 YYNGEE. V lost 3 bases, J lost 4 bases, and 5 bases lay in between. The CDR3 has 12 residues. The CDR3 loop is CASSATYNEQFF. CDR3 nucleotides: TGTGCCAGCAGCGCGACATACAATGAGCAGTTCTTC.

In DNA form, the CDR3 reads TGTGCCAGCAGTACCCGGACGGAGCTCAACTATGGCTACACCTTC. This sequence encodes CASSTRTELNYGYTF. This chain joins TRBV27 and TRBJ1-2; D gene unclear. Trimming pared 5 bases from V and 2 bases from J, leaving 15 bases between. Germline CDR1 reads MNHEY; CDR2 reads SMNVEV (reference sequence). The length of the CDR3 is 15 residues.

The table lists this clone with a count of one. V gene TRBV6-2 or TRBV6-3 combines with J gene TRBJ1-1; D not certain. Trimming removed 4 bases at V and 3 bases at J, with 9 bases between. The CDR3 runs to 13 residues. CDR1 MNHEY and CDR2 SVGEGT come from the germline V gene. The CDR3 nucleotides read TGTGCCAGCAGTTTTGAACAGCACACTGAAGCTTTCTTT. Translation: CASSFEQHTEAFF.

A note on this clone: The same CDR3 arises from other DNA sequences in this sample as well. The chain recombines TRBV6-5 with TRBJ1-5; D unresolved. The germline gives CDR1 MNHEY, CDR2 SVGAGI. V dropped 2 bases and J dropped 0 bases, with 2 bases sitting between them. This CDR3 comprises 13 residues. The CDR3 DNA reads as TGTGCCAGCAGTTACAGTAGCAATCAGCCCCAGCATTTT. Its protein product is CASSYSSNQPQHF.

The chain uses TRBV5-4 and TRBJ2-7; TRBD1 aligns across 8 bases. Germline V CDR1 and CDR2: SGHNT, YYREEE (reference sequence). The CDR3 totals 14 residues. Trimming removed 4 bases from V and 6 bases from J; junction bases left unmatched: 9. As DNA, the CDR3 is TGTGCCAGCAGCCTCCAGGGGGCGCAGTCCGAGCAGTACGTC. Translated, it gives CASSLQGAQSEQYV.

The chain links TRBV14 to TRBJ2-2; D is undetermined. CDR1 is SGHDN and CDR2 is FVKESK in the germline V gene. Trimming left V 1 base short and J 4 bases short, with 10 bases between. The CDR3 runs to 15 residues. The CDR3: CASSQVVPPTGELFF. The CDR3 bases are TGTGCCAGCAGCCAAGTCGTCCCCCCCACCGGGGAGCTGTTTTTT.

The CDR3 here is CSVGFRGAHGYTF. In DNA form, the CDR3 reads TGCAGCGTTGGCTTCAGGGGGGCCCATGGCTACACCTTC. The chain links TRBV29-1 to TRBJ1-2; 7 positions agree with TRBD1. CDR1 is SQVTM, CDR2 ANQGSEA, per germline. The CDR3 consists of 13 residues. V was pared by 4 bases and J by 6 bases, with 8 bases of the junction left unmatched.

The V call is TRBV30, the J call TRBJ1-4; D may be TRBD1 (5 bases). The germline V and J ends were trimmed by 7 bases and 4 bases, with 19 bases remaining between them. CDR3 length: 15 residues. Germline V CDR1 and CDR2: GTSNPN, SVGIG (reference sequence). The CDR3 DNA reads TGTGCCTATTTACCAGGGTACAGGATTAATGAAAAACTGTTTTTT. This encodes CAYLPGYRINEKLFF.

The chain joins TRBV6-5 to TRBJ1-3; no definite D call. Looked up from germline, CDR1 is MNHEY and CDR2 is SVGAGI. Trimming took off 10 bases at V and 0 bases at J, with 13 bases between the two ends. CDR3 size: 14 residues. The DNA of the CDR3 is TGTGCCACCGCAAGTGCTTTCTCTGGAAACACCATATATTTT. It encodes CATASAFSGNTIYF.